This T cell receptor beta chain was obtained from a study of T cells in Graves' hyperthyroidism and ophthalmopathy. This sample holds PBMCs from roughly 10 ml fresh peripheral blood. Amplification of TCR beta CDR3 regions was performed using RNA transcripts as template. RT-PCR in the first round (using the HTBI primer set) targeted the TCR CDR3. Using its own MiXCR run on the multiplex PCR reads, TCRdb lists one record per CDR3 protein. The sample records 750,000 to 950,000 distinct CDR3 sequences, 35% to 45% being singletons. This CDR3 contains 12 residues. Deletions cut 5 bases from V and 4 bases from J, with 8 bases between. This clonotype was picked up a small number of times.

Sequences were obtained from blood. The sequence derives from a man aged 18 to 29 with Graves' hyperthyroidism. The chain employs TRBV12-3 or TRBV12-4 and TRBJ2-5; possibly TRBD2 for D (5 bases). CDR3 nucleotide sequence: TGTGCCAGCAGTGCCACTAGAGAGACCCAGTACTTC. It specifies CASSATRETQYF.